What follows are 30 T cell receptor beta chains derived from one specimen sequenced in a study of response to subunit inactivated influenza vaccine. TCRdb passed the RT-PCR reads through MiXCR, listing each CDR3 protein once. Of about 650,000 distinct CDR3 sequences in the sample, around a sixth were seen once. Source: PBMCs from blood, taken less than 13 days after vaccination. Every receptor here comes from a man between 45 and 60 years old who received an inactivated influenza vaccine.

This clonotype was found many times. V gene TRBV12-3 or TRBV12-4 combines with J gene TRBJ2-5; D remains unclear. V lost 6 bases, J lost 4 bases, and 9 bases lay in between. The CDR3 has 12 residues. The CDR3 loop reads CASSPRGETQYF. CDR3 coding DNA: TGTGCCAGCAGCCCTCGTGGAGAGACCCAGTACTTC.

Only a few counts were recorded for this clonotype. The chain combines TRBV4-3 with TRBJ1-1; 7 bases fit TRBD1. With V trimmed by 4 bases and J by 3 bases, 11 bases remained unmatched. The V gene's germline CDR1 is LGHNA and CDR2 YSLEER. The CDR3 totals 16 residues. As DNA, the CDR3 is TGCGCCAGCAGCCGGAATAAACAGGGGCTGGACACTGAAGCTTTCTTT. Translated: CASSRNKQGLDTEAFF.

CDR3 residues: CASSLDANSGNTIYF. The DNA for the CDR3 is TGCGCCAGCAGCTTGGATGCCAACTCTGGAAACACCATATATTTT. The chain couples TRBV5-1 to TRBJ1-3; D unresolved. The ends were cut back, 0 bases at V and 0 bases at J, with 7 bases in the middle. CDR1 and CDR2 from the germline V gene are SGHRS and YFSETQ. This CDR3 spans 15 amino acids.

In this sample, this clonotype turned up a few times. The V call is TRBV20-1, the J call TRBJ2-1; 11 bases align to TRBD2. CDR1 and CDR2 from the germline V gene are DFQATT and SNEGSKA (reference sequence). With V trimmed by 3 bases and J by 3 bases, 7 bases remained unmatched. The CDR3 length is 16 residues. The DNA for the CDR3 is TGCAGTGCTAGGGCCTATAGCGGGAGGGACTACAATGAGCAGTTCTTC. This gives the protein CSARAYSGRDYNEQFF.

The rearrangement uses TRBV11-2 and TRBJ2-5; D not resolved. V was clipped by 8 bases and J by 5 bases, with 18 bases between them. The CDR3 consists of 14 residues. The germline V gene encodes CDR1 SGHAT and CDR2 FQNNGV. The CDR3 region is CASGSGLEWETQYF. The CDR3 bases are TGTGCCAGCGGGTCAGGCCTTGAGTGGGAGACCCAGTACTTC.

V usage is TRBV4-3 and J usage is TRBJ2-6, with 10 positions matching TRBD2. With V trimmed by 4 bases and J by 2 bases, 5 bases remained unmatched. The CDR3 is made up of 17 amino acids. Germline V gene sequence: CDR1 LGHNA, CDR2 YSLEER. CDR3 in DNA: TGCGCCAGCAGCCTCGGACTAGCGGACCCTGGGGCCAACGTCCTGACTTTC. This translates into CASSLGLADPGANVLTF.

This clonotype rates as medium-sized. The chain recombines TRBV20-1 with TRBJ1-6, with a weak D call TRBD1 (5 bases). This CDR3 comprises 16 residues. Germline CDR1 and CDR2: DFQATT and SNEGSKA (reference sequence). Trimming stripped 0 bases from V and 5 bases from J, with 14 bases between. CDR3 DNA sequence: TGCAGTGCTAGAGATCTCGCGGGGGGTGATAATTCACCCCTCCACTTT. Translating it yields CSARDLAGGDNSPLHF.

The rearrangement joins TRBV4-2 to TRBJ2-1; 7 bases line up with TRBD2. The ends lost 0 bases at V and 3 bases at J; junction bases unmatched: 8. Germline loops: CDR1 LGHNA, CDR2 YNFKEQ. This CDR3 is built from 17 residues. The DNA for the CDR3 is TGTGCCAGCAGCCAAGAACCCAGGACTAGTGGCTACAATGAGCAGTTCTTC. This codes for CASSQEPRTSGYNEQFF.

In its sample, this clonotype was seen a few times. DNA for the CDR3: TGTGCCAGCAGCTTAGGGGGAGAAGTTTCCTACGAGCAGTACTTC. It codes for CASSLGGEVSYEQYF. This chain links TRBV7-6 with TRBJ2-7; tentative D call: TRBD2 (5 bases). Germline loops: CDR1 SGHVS, CDR2 FNYEAQ. Trimming shortened V by 1 base and J by 1 base, and 11 bases separated the two germline ends. The CDR3 extends over 15 amino acids.

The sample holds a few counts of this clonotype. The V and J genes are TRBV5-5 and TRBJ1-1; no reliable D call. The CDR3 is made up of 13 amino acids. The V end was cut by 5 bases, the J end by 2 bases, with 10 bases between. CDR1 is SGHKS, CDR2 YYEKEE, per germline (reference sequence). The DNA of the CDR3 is TGTGCCAGCAGTATAAAGCCCAACACTGAAGCTTTCTTT. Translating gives CASSIKPNTEAFF.

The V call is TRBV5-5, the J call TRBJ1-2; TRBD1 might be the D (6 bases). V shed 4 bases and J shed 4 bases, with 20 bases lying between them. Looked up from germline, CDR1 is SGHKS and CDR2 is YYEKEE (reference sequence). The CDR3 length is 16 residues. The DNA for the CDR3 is TGTGCCAGCAGCACCAACCCCTACAGGGAACTCTATGGCTACACCTTC. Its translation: CASSTNPYRELYGYTF.

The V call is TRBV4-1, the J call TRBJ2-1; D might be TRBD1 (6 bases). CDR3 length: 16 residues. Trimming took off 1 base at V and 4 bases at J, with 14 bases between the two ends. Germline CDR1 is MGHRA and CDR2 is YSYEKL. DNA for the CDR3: TGCGCCAGCAGCCAAGCGGGCAGGGGTGGGTACAATGAGCAGTTCTTC. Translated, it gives CASSQAGRGGYNEQFF.

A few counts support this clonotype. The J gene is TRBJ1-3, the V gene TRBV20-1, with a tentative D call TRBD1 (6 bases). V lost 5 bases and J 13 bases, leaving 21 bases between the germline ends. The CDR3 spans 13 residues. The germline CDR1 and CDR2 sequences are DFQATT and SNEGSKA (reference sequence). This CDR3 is CSASILSGGFIYF. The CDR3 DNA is TGCAGTGCTTCCATTCTATCGGGGGGCTTTATATATTTT.

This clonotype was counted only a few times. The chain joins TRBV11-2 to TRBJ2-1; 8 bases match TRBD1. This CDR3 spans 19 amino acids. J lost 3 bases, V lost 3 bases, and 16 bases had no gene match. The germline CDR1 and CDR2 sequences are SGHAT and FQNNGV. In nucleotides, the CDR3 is TGTGCCAGCAGCTTTGGTCCGTTCTCCGGACAGGGATACTACAATGAGCAGTTCTTC. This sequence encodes CASSFGPFSGQGYYNEQFF.

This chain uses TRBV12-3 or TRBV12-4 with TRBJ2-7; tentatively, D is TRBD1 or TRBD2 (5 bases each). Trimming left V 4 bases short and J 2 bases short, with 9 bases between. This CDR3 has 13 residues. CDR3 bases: TGTGCCAGCAGTTACGGGGCCCCCTACGAGCAGTACTTC. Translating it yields CASSYGAPYEQYF.

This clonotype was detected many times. The CDR3 is CASSQGSSGRYEQYF. CDR3 nucleotide sequence: TGTGCCAGCAGCCAAGGATCCAGCGGGAGGTACGAGCAGTACTTC. The chain recombines TRBV3-1 with TRBJ2-7; 9 nucleotides match TRBD2. V shed 1 base, J shed 4 bases, and the junction held 5 bases outside the gene matches. Per germline, CDR1 LGHDT and CDR2 YNNKEL (reference sequence). The CDR3 has 15 residues.

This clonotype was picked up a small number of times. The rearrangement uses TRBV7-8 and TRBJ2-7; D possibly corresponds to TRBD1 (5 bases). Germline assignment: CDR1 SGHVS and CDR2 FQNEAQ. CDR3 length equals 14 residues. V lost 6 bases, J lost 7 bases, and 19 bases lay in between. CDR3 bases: TGTGCCAGCAGTTATTTCGACACGTCAGGGGAGCAGTACTTC. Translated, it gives CASSYFDTSGEQYF.

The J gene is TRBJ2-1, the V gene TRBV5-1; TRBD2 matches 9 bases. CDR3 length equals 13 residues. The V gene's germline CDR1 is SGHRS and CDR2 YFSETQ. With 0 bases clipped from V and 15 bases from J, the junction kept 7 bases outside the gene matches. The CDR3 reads CASSLGQRGVLFF. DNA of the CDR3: TGCGCCAGCAGCTTGGGCCAGCGGGGGGTGTTGTTCTTC.

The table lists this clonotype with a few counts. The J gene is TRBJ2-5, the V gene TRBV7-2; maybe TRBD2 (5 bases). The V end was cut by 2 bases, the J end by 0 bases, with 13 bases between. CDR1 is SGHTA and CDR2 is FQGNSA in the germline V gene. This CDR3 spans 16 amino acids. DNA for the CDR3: TGTGCCAGCAGCTTATACCTGACGGGGTACCAAGAGACCCAGTACTTC. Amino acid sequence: CASSLYLTGYQETQYF.

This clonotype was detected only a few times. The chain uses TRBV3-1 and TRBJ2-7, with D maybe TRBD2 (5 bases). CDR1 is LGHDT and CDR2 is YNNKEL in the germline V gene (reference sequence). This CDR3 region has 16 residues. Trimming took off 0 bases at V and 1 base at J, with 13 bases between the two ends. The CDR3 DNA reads TGTGCCAGCAGCCAAGATCTTTGGCGGACTTCCTACGAGCAGTACTTC. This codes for CASSQDLWRTSYEQYF.

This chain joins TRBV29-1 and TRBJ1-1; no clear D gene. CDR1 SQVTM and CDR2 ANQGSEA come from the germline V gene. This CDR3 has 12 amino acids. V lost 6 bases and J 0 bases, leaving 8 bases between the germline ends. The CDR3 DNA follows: TGCAGCGTCGGACGGTTGAACACTGAAGCTTTCTTT. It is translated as CSVGRLNTEAFF. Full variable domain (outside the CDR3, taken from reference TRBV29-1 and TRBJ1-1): SAVISQKPSRDICQRGTSLTIQCQVDSQVTMMFWYRQQPGQSLTLIATANQGSEATYESGFVIDKFPISRPNLTFSTLTVSNMSPEDSSIYLCSVGRLNTEAFFGQGTRLTVV.

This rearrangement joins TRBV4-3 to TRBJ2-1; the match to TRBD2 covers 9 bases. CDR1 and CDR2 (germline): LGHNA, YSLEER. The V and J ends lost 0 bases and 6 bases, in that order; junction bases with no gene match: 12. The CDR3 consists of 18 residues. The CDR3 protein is CASSQEPPAGGTGNEQFF. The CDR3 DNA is TGCGCCAGCAGCCAAGAACCACCAGCGGGAGGTACTGGCAATGAGCAGTTCTTC.

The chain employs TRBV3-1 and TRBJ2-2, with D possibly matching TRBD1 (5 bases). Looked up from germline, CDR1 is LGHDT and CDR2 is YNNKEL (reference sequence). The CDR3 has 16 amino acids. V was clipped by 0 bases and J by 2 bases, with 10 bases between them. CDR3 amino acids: CASSQEPGKNTGELFF. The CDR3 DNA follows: TGTGCCAGCAGCCAAGAACCAGGGAAAAACACCGGGGAGCTGTTTTTT.

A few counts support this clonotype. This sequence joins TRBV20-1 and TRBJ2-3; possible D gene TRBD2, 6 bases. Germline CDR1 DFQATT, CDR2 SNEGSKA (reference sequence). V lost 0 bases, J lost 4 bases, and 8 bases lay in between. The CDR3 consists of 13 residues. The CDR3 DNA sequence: TGCAGTGCTAGAGACAGGGAGGCAGATACGCAGTATTTT. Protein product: CSARDREADTQYF.

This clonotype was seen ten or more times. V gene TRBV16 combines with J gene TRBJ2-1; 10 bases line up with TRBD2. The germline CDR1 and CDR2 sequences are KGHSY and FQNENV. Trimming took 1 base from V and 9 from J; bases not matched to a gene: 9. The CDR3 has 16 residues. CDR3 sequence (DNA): TGTGCCAGCAGCCAATGGCTAGCGGGGGTTTCGAGTGAGCAGTTCTTC. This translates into CASSQWLAGVSSEQFF.

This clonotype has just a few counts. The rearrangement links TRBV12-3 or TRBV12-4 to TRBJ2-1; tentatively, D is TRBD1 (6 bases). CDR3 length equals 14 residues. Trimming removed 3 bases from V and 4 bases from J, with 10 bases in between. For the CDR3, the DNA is TGTGCCAGCAGTTTGGCCGGACAGTACAATGAGCAGTTCTTC. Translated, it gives CASSLAGQYNEQFF.

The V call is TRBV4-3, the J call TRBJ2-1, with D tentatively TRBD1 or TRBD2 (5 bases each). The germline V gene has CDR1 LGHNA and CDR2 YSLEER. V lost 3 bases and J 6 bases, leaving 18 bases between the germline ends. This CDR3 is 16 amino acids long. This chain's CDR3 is CASSQERGEFTNEQFF. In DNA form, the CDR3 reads TGCGCCAGCAGCCAGGAGCGAGGGGAATTCACCAATGAGCAGTTCTTC.

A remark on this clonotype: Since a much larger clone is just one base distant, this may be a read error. CDR3 sequence: CASSFAQGTGETQYF. The DNA of the CDR3 is TGTGCCAGCAGCTTCGCACAGGGGACTGGAGAGACCCAGTACTTC. This rearrangement joins TRBV7-9 to TRBJ2-5, with D perhaps matching TRBD1 (7 bases). Per germline, CDR1 SEHNR and CDR2 FQNEAQ (reference sequence). The CDR3 length is 15 residues. Between the trimmed V and J ends, which lost 3 bases and 4 bases, there was a span of 15 bases. Combining the CDR3 with reference TRBV7-9 and TRBJ2-5 gives the whole variable domain DTGVSQNPRHKITKRGQNVTFRCDPISEHNRLYWYRQTLGQGPEFLTYFQNEAQLEKSRLLSDRFSAERPKGSFSTLEIQRTEQGDSAMYLCASSFAQGTGETQYFGPGTRLLVL.

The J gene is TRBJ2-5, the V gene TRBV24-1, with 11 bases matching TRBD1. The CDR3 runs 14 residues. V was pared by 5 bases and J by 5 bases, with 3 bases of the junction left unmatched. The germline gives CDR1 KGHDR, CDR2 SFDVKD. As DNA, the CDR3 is TGTGCCACCAGTGGGACAGGGGGCGGCGAGACCCAGTACTTC. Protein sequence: CATSGTGGGETQYF.

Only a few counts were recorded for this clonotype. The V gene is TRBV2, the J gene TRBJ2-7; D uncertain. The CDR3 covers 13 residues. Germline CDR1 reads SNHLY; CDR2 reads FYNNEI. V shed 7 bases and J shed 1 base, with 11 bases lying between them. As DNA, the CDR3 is TGTGCCAGCACCGGTGGGGAATCCTACGAGCAGTACTTC. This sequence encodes CASTGGESYEQYF.